This TCR beta chain was sequenced during a study of siplizumab effects on memory and regulatory T cells. Broader study findings: Alloreactive CD4+ clones that could be mapped were on average approximately 69% Treg-derived with siplizumab, against roughly 27% in controls. Of the proliferating CD4+ or CD8+ clones, roughly 80-96% lacked a naive or memory phenotype that could be assigned.

About this clone: Its cognate antigen is unknown.

Data came from immunoSEQ multiplex PCR; TCRdb stores just in-frame clones and leaves some out. The sample contains 75,000 to 100,000 clones, roughly 94% of which appear only once. CDR1 is SGHRS and CDR2 is YFSETQ in the germline V gene. The CDR3 length is 15 residues. Trimming cost V 4 bases and J 2 bases; bases outside gene matches: 6. The sample consisted of non-Treg CD4+ T cells sorted from blood. The rearrangement links TRBV5-1 to TRBJ2-1, with TRBD1 matching over 7 bases. The receptor's source is a human donor in good health. CDR3 nucleotides: TGCGCCAGCAGCCAGAGACAGGGCGCCTACAATGAGCAGTTCTTC. Encoded protein: CASSQRQGAYNEQFF.